These 5 T cell receptor beta chains came from one sample sequenced in a study of T cell responses to AZD1222 COVID-19 vaccine. The data were produced by immunoSEQ multiplex PCR, yet TCRdb's version contains in-frame clones alone and is incomplete. This table has over 70,000 clones, around three quarters appearing once. This specimen was peripheral blood, taken 28 days after the second dose of the MenACWY control vaccine. The receptors were sampled from an adult who received the MenACWY meningococcal vaccine as a control.

This clone was detected only once. The chain combines TRBV30 with TRBJ2-5; D not resolved. Trimming removed 2 bases from V and 0 bases from J, with 7 bases in between. Germline CDR1 is GTSNPN and CDR2 is SVGIG (reference sequence). CDR3 length: 13 amino acids. The DNA of the CDR3 is TGTGCCTGGAGTAGAACTTACCAAGAGACCCAGTACTTC. Its translation: CAWSRTYQETQYF.

This rearrangement joins TRBV5-1 to TRBJ1-5; D might be TRBD1 (6 bases). The CDR3 sequence is 15 residues long. Per germline, CDR1 SGHRS and CDR2 YFSETQ. With 0 bases removed from V and 0 bases from J, the gap between germline ends came to 7 bases. CDR3 in amino acids: CASSLEGGSNQPQHF. The CDR3 DNA is TGCGCCAGCAGCTTGGAAGGGGGTAGCAATCAGCCCCAGCATTTT.

The chain is built from TRBV5-8 and TRBJ1-5; D not certain. Germline V gene sequence: CDR1 SGHTS, CDR2 YDEGEE. The CDR3 has 11 residues. Trimming shortened V by 0 bases and J by 7 bases, and 2 bases separated the two germline ends. Here the CDR3 DNA reads TGTGCCAGCAGCTTGGTACAGCCCCAGCATTTT. Amino acid sequence: CASSLVQPQHF.

The rearrangement links TRBV5-1 to TRBJ2-1; TRBD2 aligns across 11 bases. The CDR3 length is 16 residues. Trimming at V came to 0 bases and at J to 4 bases, leaving 3 bases not matched to a gene. CDR1 is SGHRS, CDR2 YFSETQ, per germline. CDR3 bases: TGCGCCAGCAGCTTGGACGGGACTAGCGGATACAATGAGCAGTTCTTC. Its translation: CASSLDGTSGYNEQFF. The entire variable domain, with the rest obtained from reference TRBV5-1 and TRBJ2-1, is as follows: KAGVTQTPRYLIKTRGQQVTLSCSPISGHRSVSWYQQTPGQGLQFLFEYFSETQRNKGNFPGRFSGRQFSNSRSEMNVSTLELGDSALYLCASSLDGTSGYNEQFFGPGTRLTVL.

The V gene is TRBV7-2, the J gene TRBJ1-1; D is ambiguous. The CDR3 is 13 amino acids. The germline V gene has CDR1 SGHTA and CDR2 FQGNSA. The V end lost 6 bases, the J end lost 0 bases, and 8 bases lay between the germline ends. For the CDR3, the DNA is TGTGCCAGCAGTAGGAAGGTGAACACTGAAGCTTTCTTT. This translates into CASSRKVNTEAFF.